These 23 T cell receptor beta chains were all obtained from the same sample, sequenced in a study of cytomegalovirus exposure and HLA in healthy donors. Use of 60 Vbeta and 13 Jbeta primers characterized the PCR. Generated by immunoSEQ multiplex PCR, the TCRdb table keeps only in-frame clones and is missing some. The data show roughly 120,000 clones, with about 72% seen just once and around 5% held by the top ten. The specimen sequenced was PBMCs. The receptors derive from a man in his fifties or sixties in good health and CMV-seropositive.

This clone was found a few times. DNA for the CDR3: TGTGCCAGTAGTACTCGACAGGGGGACGTTACAGATACGCAGTATTTT. It specifies CASSTRQGDVTDTQYF. This chain connects TRBV19 to TRBJ2-3; TRBD1 matches 9 bases. Germline V gene sequence: CDR1 LNHDA, CDR2 SQIVND (reference sequence). The ends lost 4 bases at V and 3 bases at J; junction bases unmatched: 8. The CDR3 is 16 residues long.

This clone was seen a few times. The genes are TRBV6-5 and TRBJ1-1; 7 bases align to TRBD1. The V and J ends lost 6 bases and 0 bases, in that order; junction bases with no gene match: 4. The length of the CDR3 is 14 residues. CDR1 MNHEY and CDR2 SVGAGI come from the germline V gene. This chain's CDR3 is CASRDGTVNTEAFF. The CDR3 DNA reads as TGTGCCAGCAGGGACGGGACAGTGAACACTGAAGCTTTCTTT.

The CDR3 DNA reads as TGCGCCAGCAGCGTTACAGGGGAAGGGCCCCAGCATTTT. It specifies CASSVTGEGPQHF. The rearrangement uses TRBV5-1 and TRBJ1-5, with TRBD1 matching 7 bases. The CDR3 length is 13 residues. Germline V gives CDR1 SGHRS, CDR2 YFSETQ. J was trimmed by 9 bases and V by 4 bases; bases with no gene match: 7.

V usage is TRBV5-4 and J usage is TRBJ2-1; possible D gene TRBD1, 5 bases. This CDR3 is 15 amino acids long. The germline V gene encodes CDR1 SGHNT and CDR2 YYREEE (reference sequence). V was pared by 0 bases and J by 5 bases, with 12 bases between. Here the CDR3 reads CASSLAWTSNNEQFF. The CDR3 nucleotides read TGTGCCAGCAGCTTGGCATGGACATCGAACAATGAGCAGTTCTTC. Filled out from reference TRBV5-4 and TRBJ2-1, the complete variable domain reads ETGVTQSPTHLIKTRGQQVTLRCSSQSGHNTVSWYQQALGQGPQFIFQYYREEENGRGNFPPRFSGLQFPNYSSELNVNALELDDSALYLCASSLAWTSNNEQFFGPGTRLTVL.

The chain uses TRBV7-9 and TRBJ2-1, with 8 bases fitting TRBD1. The junction had 6 bases not matched to a gene; V was cut back by 2 bases and J by 9 bases. This CDR3 has 14 amino acids. Per the germline V gene, CDR1 is SEHNR and CDR2 is FQNEAQ (reference sequence). The CDR3 reads CASSLQGAYSEQFF. The DNA for the CDR3 is TGTGCCAGCAGCTTACAGGGGGCCTATAGTGAGCAGTTCTTC.

The chain carries TRBV7-8 and TRBJ2-7; tentative D call: TRBD2 (7 bases). Germline V gene sequence: CDR1 SGHVS, CDR2 FQNEAQ. Trimming cost V 5 bases and J 5 bases, with 16 bases left between them. This CDR3 has 14 residues. The chain's CDR3 is CASSPEGGSHEQYF. The CDR3 DNA sequence: TGTGCCAGCAGCCCGGAGGGGGGGAGTCACGAGCAGTACTTC.

V is TRBV20-1 and J is TRBJ2-1; tentatively, D is TRBD2 (5 bases). The CDR3 contains 11 residues. CDR1 DFQATT and CDR2 SNEGSKA come from the germline V gene (reference sequence). In DNA form, the CDR3 reads TGCAGCGGGGTCTCCTACAATGAGCAGTTCTTC. Translating gives CSGVSYNEQFF.

This chain joins TRBV5-4 and TRBJ1-1; tentative D call: TRBD1 (5 bases). V was shortened by 0 bases and J by 4 bases, with 16 bases between the two germline ends. The CDR3 runs to 16 residues. Germline loops: CDR1 SGHNT, CDR2 YYREEE (reference sequence). As DNA, the CDR3 is TGTGCCAGCAGCTTGGCCAGGGCGAACACTGGCACTGAAGCTTTCTTT. Its translation is CASSLARANTGTEAFF. The entire variable domain, with the rest obtained from reference TRBV5-4 and TRBJ1-1, is as follows: ETGVTQSPTHLIKTRGQQVTLRCSSQSGHNTVSWYQQALGQGPQFIFQYYREEENGRGNFPPRFSGLQFPNYSSELNVNALELDDSALYLCASSLARANTGTEAFFGQGTRLTVV.

The rearrangement joins TRBV6-4 to TRBJ2-3; 7 bases map to TRBD2. Germline CDR1 and CDR2: MRHNA and SNTAGT. CDR3 length: 13 amino acids. J gave up 3 bases and V 6 bases, and 3 bases lay outside the gene matches. This CDR3 reads CASSREETDTQYF. The CDR3 nucleotides read TGTGCCAGCAGCCGGGAGGAAACAGATACGCAGTATTTT.

The V and J genes are TRBV2 and TRBJ1-1; no clear D. Germline values: CDR1 SNHLY, CDR2 FYNNEI. V was cut by 5 bases and J by 0 bases, with 13 bases left in between. CDR3 size: 15 residues. The CDR3 DNA reads TGTGCCAGCAGTCCCACAACAGTTATGAACACTGAAGCTTTCTTT. The encoded protein is CASSPTTVMNTEAFF.

Here the CDR3 DNA reads TGCGCCAGCAGTCAAACGGGACAGGGGATGAACACTGAAGCTTTCTTT. It encodes CASSQTGQGMNTEAFF. The V gene is TRBV23-1, the J gene TRBJ1-1, with 10 bases aligning to TRBD1. TRBV23-1 qualifies as an ORF whose function is uncertain. With 2 bases clipped from V and 0 bases from J, the junction kept 3 bases outside the gene matches. The CDR3 has 16 residues.

The chain recombines TRBV2 with TRBJ1-5, with D hard to call. This CDR3 is 14 amino acids long. V lost 6 bases, J lost 3 bases, and 12 bases lay in between. Germline V gene data show CDR1 as SNHLY and CDR2 as FYNNEI. The CDR3 DNA follows: TGTGCCAGCAGGGATGACACCTCCAATCAGCCCCAGCATTTT. It codes for CASRDDTSNQPQHF.

The rearrangement uses TRBV5-1 and TRBJ2-7; TRBD1 might be the D (6 bases). V shed 0 bases and J shed 4 bases, with 14 bases lying between them. Germline CDR1 reads SGHRS; CDR2 reads YFSETQ. There are 15 residues in the CDR3. The CDR3 nucleotides are TGCGCCAGCAGCTTGGTAGGGGGACAAAATTACGAGCAGTACTTC. As protein: CASSLVGGQNYEQYF.

The chain has TRBV11-2 and TRBJ2-3; D perhaps matches TRBD2 (7 bases). The CDR3 length is 16 residues. CDR1 SGHAT and CDR2 FQNNGV come from the germline V gene. Trimming cost V 5 bases and J 0 bases, with 15 bases left between them. CDR3 bases: TGTGCCAGCAGCCGGGTGGGGGGGCTAAGCACAGATACGCAGTATTTT. Residues: CASSRVGGLSTDTQYF.

This clone has just one count. The chain uses TRBV19 and TRBJ1-5, with 9 bases identical to TRBD1. Losses at the gene ends were 1 base for V and 1 base for J; bases not matched to a gene: 11. Germline lookup yields CDR1 LNHDA and CDR2 SQIVND (reference sequence). This CDR3 is built from 19 residues. DNA for the CDR3: TGTGCCAGTAGTATAGGAGTAGGGACAGGGAGTCGGAGCAATCAGCCCCAGCATTTT. This sequence encodes CASSIGVGTGSRSNQPQHF.

The V call is TRBV28, the J call TRBJ2-3, with TRBD1 matching over 9 bases. This CDR3 contains 14 residues. Germline CDR1 reads MDHEN; CDR2 reads SYDVKM. Unmatched junction bases numbered 7, after V lost 7 bases and J lost 5 bases. The CDR3 nucleotides read TGTGCCAGCATCACAGGGGGCGCGGGAGATACGCAGTATTTT. Its translation: CASITGGAGDTQYF. Variable domain in full (rest from reference TRBV28 and TRBJ2-3): DVKVTQSSRYLVKRTGEKVFLECVQDMDHENMFWYRQDPGLGLRLIYFSYDVKMKEKGDIPEGYSVSREKKERFSLILESASTNQTSMYLCASITGGAGDTQYFGPGTRLTVL.

The V gene is TRBV5-6, the J gene TRBJ1-6, with D unclear. The V gene's germline CDR1 is SGHDT and CDR2 YYEEEE. The V end lost 7 bases, the J end lost 6 bases, and 20 bases lay between the germline ends. The CDR3 sequence is 16 residues long. CDR3 nucleotide sequence: TGTGCCAGCGCTGCCGAGGGAGGAGGCCTTAATTCACCCCTCCACTTT. Translation gives CASAAEGGGLNSPLHF.

The rearrangement uses TRBV10-3 and TRBJ2-3; 11 bases are a match to TRBD2. The CDR3 totals 18 residues. Germline trimming cut 3 bases from V and 3 bases from J; bases unmatched to any gene: 11. The germline V gene encodes CDR1 ENHRY and CDR2 SYGVKD. CDR3 nucleotide sequence: TGTGCCATCAGTGAAGCGGGACTAGCGGCCGGTAAGACAGATACGCAGTATTTT. It translates to CAISEAGLAAGKTDTQYF.

The CDR3 sequence: CASSLIGRGSEAFF. In nucleotides, the CDR3 is TGTGCCAGCAGCTTAATAGGTCGGGGGTCTGAAGCTTTCTTT. The chain is built from TRBV7-2 and TRBJ1-1; D might be TRBD1 (5 bases). Trimming took 2 bases from V and 6 from J, leaving 13 bases between them. The CDR3 is 14 residues long. Germline CDR1 reads SGHTA; CDR2 reads FQGNSA.

This clone has only one observation. The J gene is TRBJ1-1, the V gene TRBV7-9; D is unresolved. Trimming stripped 1 base from V and 2 bases from J, with 8 bases between. Germline values: CDR1 SEHNR, CDR2 FQNEAQ (reference sequence). The CDR3 is 14 residues long. The CDR3 region has the DNA TGTGCCAGCAGCTTAGTGGGAGAAAACACTGAAGCTTTCTTT. This sequence encodes CASSLVGENTEAFF. Based on the CDR3 plus reference TRBV7-9 and TRBJ1-1, the full variable domain is DTGVSQNPRHKITKRGQNVTFRCDPISEHNRLYWYRQTLGQGPEFLTYFQNEAQLEKSRLLSDRFSAERPKGSFSTLEIQRTEQGDSAMYLCASSLVGENTEAFFGQGTRLTVV.

V usage is TRBV4-1 and J usage is TRBJ1-5; 10 nucleotides align to TRBD1. The trim removed 6 bases at V and 6 bases at J, leaving 8 bases unmatched. The CDR3 is made up of 15 amino acids. Germline V lookup: CDR1 MGHRA, CDR2 YSYEKL. CDR3 nucleotide sequence: TGCGCCAGCAGGGATGAGGGACAGGGGAGTCAGCCCCAGCATTTT. Translated, it gives CASRDEGQGSQPQHF.

The chain links TRBV2 to TRBJ1-1; 9 bases agree with TRBD1. The J segment lost 6 bases and the V segment lost 5 bases, leaving 16 bases of the junction unmatched. Germline V gene lookup returns CDR1 SNHLY and CDR2 FYNNEI. The CDR3 length is 17 residues. CDR3 loop: CASSHPAAGQGSPEAFF. The CDR3 nucleotides read TGTGCCAGCAGTCATCCGGCCGCCGGACAGGGGTCACCTGAAGCTTTCTTT.

The chain carries TRBV28 and TRBJ1-1; no definite D call. V shed 7 bases and J shed 5 bases, with 17 bases lying between them. Germline V gene sequence: CDR1 MDHEN, CDR2 SYDVKM. The CDR3 loop spans 14 amino acids. CDR3 loop: CASKIRGLGTEAFF. CDR3 coding DNA: TGTGCCAGCAAGATCCGGGGTCTCGGGACTGAAGCTTTCTTT.